This T cell receptor beta chain was recovered during a study of T cell repertoires in cytomegalovirus infection. Study overall: Indicated by public TCR beta signatures were CMV infection and matching HLA type. Overall study findings and caveats: CMV carriers with the relevant HLA were identified by cumulative public TCR beta family frequency. HLA-C-restricted CMV clonotypes gave the most frequent clonotype in two of eight donors.

Via MiXCR, TCRdb re-called the reads, giving one row per CDR3 protein. Counted here are 250,000 or so distinct CDR3 sequences, over 9% occurring once; the ten biggest clones make up 1.5% to 2%. The sample holds many counts of this clonotype. Its specificity is unknown. The clonotype was recovered from a human donor in good health (CMV status not recorded). Some clones in this sample may be carry-over from other donors' samples. The source material was PBMCs.

The CDR3 DNA reads as TGTGCCAGCAGCTTAGGGGCAGGGGGCTCTAGCTATGGCTACACCTTC. Amino acids: CASSLGAGGSSYGYTF. The rearrangement links TRBV7-2 to TRBJ1-2, with TRBD1 matching 8 bases. CDR3 length: 16 residues. Germline V gene sequence: CDR1 SGHTA, CDR2 FQGNSA. V shed 1 base and J 4 bases; nucleotides not matched to a gene: 8.